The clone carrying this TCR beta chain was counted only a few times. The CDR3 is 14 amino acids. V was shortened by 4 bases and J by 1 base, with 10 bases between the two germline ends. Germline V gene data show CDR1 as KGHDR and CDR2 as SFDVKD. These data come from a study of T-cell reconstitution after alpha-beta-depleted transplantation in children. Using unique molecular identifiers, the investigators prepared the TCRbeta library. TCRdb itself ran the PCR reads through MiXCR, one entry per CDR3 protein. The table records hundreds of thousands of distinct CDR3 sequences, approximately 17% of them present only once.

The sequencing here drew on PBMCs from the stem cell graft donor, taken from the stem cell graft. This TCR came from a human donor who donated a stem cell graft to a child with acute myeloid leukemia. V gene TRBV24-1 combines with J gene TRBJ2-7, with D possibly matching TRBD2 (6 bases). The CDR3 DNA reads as TGTGCCACCAGTGACCCCGGGACTTCCTACGAGCAGTACTTC. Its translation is CATSDPGTSYEQYF.